These T cell receptor beta chains were read from a single sample in a study of T cells in Graves' hyperthyroidism and ophthalmopathy. Each CDR3 protein gets one entry after TCRdb re-called the multiplex PCR reads with MiXCR. Among over 400,000 distinct CDR3 sequences listed, under 15% were seen once. Sequencing was performed on blood. The receptor set was obtained from a man younger than 35 with Graves' ophthalmopathy. CDR3s include the opening cysteine and the closing phenylalanine or tryptophan. The D gene is left open where the match is weak. Size values are once, few and many counts, or a class for expanded clones, and some rows have none.

NA NA TRBJ2-7 TRBV15 TGTGCCACCAGCAGAGCAGAGGTTAGCCAGCAGTACTTC CATSRAEVSQQYF
TRBD1 many TRBJ2-5 TRBV18 TGTGCCAGCTCACCATCGGGACAGGGAGGGAAGACCCAGTACTTC CASSPSGQGGKTQYF
NA NA TRBJ2-3 TRBV19 TGTGCCAGTAGTACCTTCGGTGCAACTAGCACAGATACGCAGTATTTT CASSTFGATSTDTQYF
TRBD2 many TRBJ2-3 TRBV12-3/TRBV12-4 TGTGCCAGCAGTTCCCCGGGACTAGCGGGAGTATGGGATACGCAGTATTTT CASSSPGLAGVWDTQYF
NA many TRBJ2-3 TRBV30 TGTGCCTGGAGGATTGGGGGCTCAGATACGCAGTATTTT CAWRIGGSDTQYF
TRBD1 many TRBJ1-4 TRBV20-1 TGCAGTGCTAGACACGGGACAGGGGTGGGTGAAAAACTGTTTTTT CSARHGTGVGEKLFF
NA few TRBJ1-6 TRBV18 TGTGCCAGCTCACCCCAGGGCTATAATTCACCCCTCCACTTT CASSPQGYNSPLHF
NA few TRBJ2-7 TRBV13 TGTGCCAGCAGCTTCGCCGGGACCTCCTACGAGCAGTACTTC CASSFAGTSYEQYF
TRBD1 many TRBJ2-7 TRBV7-9 TGTGCCAGCAGTCACCGGGACAGGGTCTACGAGCAGTACTTC CASSHRDRVYEQYF
TRBD1 few TRBJ2-1 TRBV19 TGTGCCAGTAGTAAGAAGGGGGCCCCCTACAATGAGCAGTTCTTC CASSKKGAPYNEQFF
TRBD2 many TRBJ2-1 TRBV15 TGTGCCACCAGCAGAGTAGGTGGAGCGGGGACCAACAATGAGCAGTTCTTC CATSRVGGAGTNNEQFF
NA many TRBJ2-2 TRBV3-1 TGTGCCAGCAGCCGGACAGAGGGTACCGGGGAGCTGTTTTTT CASSRTEGTGELFF
TRBD2 many TRBJ2-1 TRBV9 TGTGCCAGCAGCGTAGAAGGTGGCGGGGGCTCCTACAATGAGCAGTTCTTC CASSVEGGGGSYNEQFF
NA many TRBJ1-4 TRBV12-3/TRBV12-4 TGTGCCAGCAGAGGGGTGGGTGAAAAACTGTTTTTT CASRGVGEKLFF
TRBD2 many TRBJ2-1 TRBV4-1 TGCGCCAGCAGCCAAGATACGGGACTAGGCTACAATGAGCAGTTCTTC CASSQDTGLGYNEQFF
NA many TRBJ2-2 TRBV10-3 TGTGCCATCAGTGACCAGGGGACCAACACCGGGGAGCTGTTTTTT CAISDQGTNTGELFF
NA many TRBJ2-3 TRBV2 TGTGCCAGCAGTGAAGTTAAGGTGGTGGGGATAGATACGCAGTATTTT CASSEVKVVGIDTQYF
NA many TRBJ1-2 TRBV2 TGTGCCAGCAGTGTTTCGACAGGAAACTATGGCTACACCTTC CASSVSTGNYGYTF
TRBD2 many TRBJ2-5 TRBV6-5 TGTGCCAGCAGTTCCCGACCAGCGGGGGACGAGACCCAGTACTTC CASSSRPAGDETQYF
TRBD2 few TRBJ2-4 TRBV7-2 TGTGCCAGCAGCTTAGGCGGTGGGCGGGAGTCTAACATTCAGTACTTC CASSLGGGRESNIQYF
TRBD1 NA TRBJ1-1 TRBV19 TGTGCCAGCATCCCGGGACAGGGGAGAAGGAGCACTGAAGCTTTCTTT CASIPGQGRRSTEAFF
TRBD2 NA TRBJ2-1 TRBV19 TGTGCCAGTAGTGGGGGGACTAGCGGGAGGGGCAATGAGCAGTTCTTC CASSGGTSGRGNEQFF
NA once TRBJ2-7 TRBV7-2 TGTGCCAGCAGCTCACAGCCGGGACCCTACGAGCAGTACTTC CASSSQPGPYEQYF
NA many TRBJ2-5 TRBV7-2 TGTGCCAGCAGCTTAGAGATAGCGGTGTACCAAGAGACCCAGTACTTC CASSLEIAVYQETQYF
NA few TRBJ2-7 TRBV27 TGTGCCAGCAGTCCGGGGGCCTACGGGCAGTACTTC CASSPGAYGQYF
NA many TRBJ2-1 TRBV18 TGTGCCAGCTCACCAGTTTGGTCCGGGGCCTACAATGAGCAGTTCTTC CASSPVWSGAYNEQFF
NA once TRBJ2-7 TRBV6-1 TGTGCCAGCAGTGAGGACAAGGTTATCTACGAGCAGTACTTC CASSEDKVIYEQYF
NA NA TRBJ2-7 TRBV7-7 TGTGCCAGCAGACCCAATCCGGGGGCGCAGCAGTTCGAGCAGTACTTC CASRPNPGAQQFEQYF
NA many TRBJ1-1 TRBV7-9 TGTGCCAGCAGCTGGAGGACAGATAAGGGCACTGAAGCTTTCTTT CASSWRTDKGTEAFF
TRBD1 many TRBJ2-7 TRBV20-1 TGCAGTGCCCGGACAGGGACCTACGAGCAGTACTTC CSARTGTYEQYF
NA many TRBJ2-5 TRBV7-2 TGTGCCAGCAGCTTAATCCGCGGGGGCGACGAGACCCAGTACTTC CASSLIRGGDETQYF
TRBD2 many TRBJ2-1 TRBV3-1 TGTGCCAGCAGCCAAGGACTAGCGGGCCGCAATGAGCAGTTCTTC CASSQGLAGRNEQFF
NA few TRBJ2-1 TRBV14 TGTGCCAGCAGCCAAGAAGGGGTGGGGGATGAGCAGTTCTTC CASSQEGVGDEQFF
NA many TRBJ1-1 TRBV6-1 TGTGCCAGCAGGCAGACAGGTCTTGGCTTGGAAGCTTTCTTT CASRQTGLGLEAFF
TRBD1 many TRBJ1-5 TRBV7-9 TGTGCCAGCAGCCAGACAGGGAACAATCAGCCCCAGCATTTT CASSQTGNNQPQHF
TRBD2 NA TRBJ2-3 TRBV7-6 TGTGCCAGCAGCTTAGACAGCGGGACCATAGATACGCAGTATTTT CASSLDSGTIDTQYF
NA many TRBJ1-4 TRBV2 TGTGCCAGCAGTGCACATAACGGGGGCTGGGAAAAACTGTTTTTT CASSAHNGGWEKLFF
NA many TRBJ2-7 TRBV2 TGTGCCAGCAGTGTGGGTCCCTACGAGCAGTACTTC CASSVGPYEQYF
NA many TRBJ1-4 TRBV2 TGTGCCAGCAGCGAACCGGGGGGGCTTCGGGAAAAACTGTTTTTT CASSEPGGLREKLFF
NA few TRBJ1-1 TRBV11-2 TGTGCCAGCAGCTTATTGGCAACCTACTCCACTGAAGCTTTCTTT CASSLLATYSTEAFF
TRBD1 NA TRBJ1-3 TRBV6-1 TGTGCCAGCAACCCCGGGACAGGGGTCGGAAACACCATATATTTT CASNPGTGVGNTIYF
TRBD2 few TRBJ2-7 TRBV10-3 TGTGCCATCAGGGGGGGGGTAGGCCGACCCTACGAGCAGTACTTC CAIRGGVGRPYEQYF
NA many TRBJ2-3 TRBV29-1 TGCAGCGTTGGGGGAACTCTGACAGATACGCAGTATTTT CSVGGTLTDTQYF
NA many TRBJ1-2 TRBV7-2 TGTGCCAGCAGCATTCAACAGGTCGGCTATGGCTACACCTTC CASSIQQVGYGYTF
NA many TRBJ1-6 TRBV5-1 TGCGCCAGCAGCTTGGGAGGGGATTCACCCCTCCACTTT CASSLGGDSPLHF
NA NA TRBJ2-7 TRBV25-1 TGTGCCAGCAGTGAATTCGGGCAGCACGAGCAGTACTTC CASSEFGQHEQYF
NA NA TRBJ2-1 TRBV7-3 TGTGCCAGCAGCTTTCGGGCCCCCCCGCATGGGCAGTTCTTC CASSFRAPPHGQFF
NA many TRBJ2-1 TRBV12-3/TRBV12-4 TGTGCCAGCAGAAGGAGGGGGCGGACAAGCAATGAGCAGTTCTTC CASRRRGRTSNEQFF
NA many TRBJ1-5 TRBV30 TGTGCCTGGAGCCCGGGCGGGGGGAAGCAGCCCCAGCATTTT CAWSPGGGKQPQHF
TRBD2 once TRBJ2-7 TRBV5-1 TGCGCCAGCAGAACCATAGCGGGGAGCTCCTACGAGCAGTACTTC CASRTIAGSSYEQYF
NA many TRBJ2-7 TRBV20-1 TGCAGTGCTTCCGTAACCTACGAGCAGCAGTACTTC CSASVTYEQQYF
NA many TRBJ2-5 TRBV3-1 TGTGCCAGCAGCCATCCGGACAGAATCCAAGAGACCCAGTACTTC CASSHPDRIQETQYF
NA many TRBJ2-3 TRBV5-6 TGTGCCAGCAGCTTGCCTGGGGGCGCGTCGTTAGATACGCAGTATTTT CASSLPGGASLDTQYF
TRBD1 few TRBJ1-4 TRBV27 TGTGCCAGCAGTCCAGACAGGGGGAATAATGAAAAACTGTTTTTT CASSPDRGNNEKLFF
NA many TRBJ1-1 TRBV7-2 TGTGCCAGCAGCTTATATCGGATAATGAACACTGAAGCTTTCTTT CASSLYRIMNTEAFF